These T cell receptor beta chains were read from a single sample in a study of blood T cell repertoires in COVID-19. Some clones are missing from TCRdb's copy, which holds only in-frame ones; the method was immunoSEQ multiplex PCR. The sample lists roughly 120,000 clones, roughly 80% occurring once. The sequenced sample consisted of peripheral blood. The source of these receptors is a middle-aged woman with acute or convalescent COVID-19. CDR3s include the opening cysteine and the closing phenylalanine or tryptophan. D genes are given only for firm matches. The size field is filled for only some rows; it gives once, few, many or a size class.

v_gene	abundance	d_gene	j_gene	CDR3aa	CDR3nt
TRBV19	NA	NA	TRBJ1-2	CASYGRNYGYTF	TGTGCCAGTTATGGCAGAAACTATGGCTACACCTTC
TRBV11-2	NA	NA	TRBJ2-2	CASSLDRLGLGGELFF	TGTGCCAGCAGCTTGGATCGGCTGGGACTCGGCGGGGAGCTGTTTTTT
TRBV2	few	NA	TRBJ2-7	CASGWDFGYEQYF	TGTGCCAGCGGGTGGGACTTTGGATACGAGCAGTACTTC
TRBV18	NA	NA	TRBJ1-2	CASSPRGGVNYGYTF	TGTGCCAGCTCACCCCGTGGGGGGGTTAACTATGGCTACACCTTC
TRBV19	NA	TRBD1	TRBJ1-2	CASSRGQGNGYTF	TGTGCCAGTTCCCGGGGACAGGGGAATGGCTACACCTTC
TRBV5-4	NA	NA	TRBJ1-2	CASSRERGYGYTF	TGTGCCAGCAGCCGCGAAAGGGGCTATGGCTACACCTTC
TRBV11-2	NA	NA	TRBJ2-7	CASSLDGTSSYEQYF	TGTGCCAGCAGCTTAGATGGCACCTCCTCCTACGAGCAGTACTTC
TRBV6-5	NA	NA	TRBJ1-2	CASRWAGGGNGYTF	TGTGCCAGCCGTTGGGCCGGCGGGGGAAATGGCTACACCTTC
TRBV19	once	NA	TRBJ1-2	CASNGGAGGYTF	TGTGCCAGTAACGGCGGGGCCGGTGGCTACACCTTC
TRBV6-5	NA	NA	TRBJ1-3	CASSTTGNTIYF	TGTGCCAGCAGTACAACTGGAAACACCATATATTTT
TRBV6-6	NA	TRBD1	TRBJ1-5	CASTDLKGAVMHF	TGTGCCAGCACCGACCTCAAGGGGGCCGTTATGCATTTT
TRBV30	NA	NA	TRBJ1-6	CAWSVSTKGDIPLHF	TGTGCCTGGAGTGTGAGTACCAAGGGGGACATCCCCCTCCACTTT
TRBV7-2	NA	TRBD1	TRBJ1-2	CASSLRDREGHTF	TGTGCCAGCAGCTTAAGGGACAGGGAGGGGCACACCTTC
TRBV4-1	few	NA	TRBJ1-4	CASTSAGREAEKLFF	TGCGCCAGCACCTCAGCCGGTAGGGAGGCTGAAAAACTGTTTTTT
TRBV4-1	NA	NA	TRBJ2-7	CASSQGGRPHEQYF	TGCGCCAGCAGCCAAGGTGGCAGGCCCCACGAGCAGTACTTC
TRBV30	NA	NA	TRBJ1-2	CAWSLRVGYTF	TGTGCCTGGAGCCTTCGGGTTGGCTACACCTTC
TRBV18	NA	NA	TRBJ2-5	CASSPSRQETQYF	TGTGCCAGCTCACCATCTCGGCAAGAGACCCAGTACTTC
TRBV7-9	NA	NA	TRBJ1-6	CASSLGRIEVSPLHF	TGTGCCAGCAGCTTAGGGCGGATTGAGGTTTCACCCCTCCACTTT
TRBV15	NA	TRBD1	TRBJ2-6	CATSRTDRAESGANVLTF	TGTGCCACCAGCAGAACGGACAGGGCTGAGTCTGGGGCCAACGTCCTGACTTTC
TRBV27	NA	NA	TRBJ2-1	CASSQSYRAGNEQFF	TGTGCCAGCAGTCAGAGTTACCGGGCGGGCAATGAGCAGTTCTTC
TRBV25-1	once	TRBD1	TRBJ1-6	CASGRDSNSPLHF	TGTGCCAGCGGCCGGGACAGTAATTCACCCCTCCACTTT
TRBV10-3	few	TRBD1	TRBJ1-1	CAISDPDRGTLEAFF	TGTGCCATCAGTGACCCCGACAGGGGGACACTAGAAGCTTTCTTT
TRBV2	NA	NA	TRBJ2-2	CASRALAVALGELFF	TGTGCCAGCAGGGCACTAGCCGTGGCTTTGGGGGAGCTGTTTTTT
TRBV19	NA	TRBD1	TRBJ1-4	CASRKDRRNEKLFF	TGTGCCAGTAGAAAGGACAGGAGAAATGAAAAACTGTTTTTT
TRBV15	once	NA	TRBJ1-2	CATSSLWGLNYGYTF	TGTGCCACCAGCTCCTTATGGGGGCTTAACTATGGCTACACCTTC
TRBV6-5	NA	NA	TRBJ1-1	CASSSGNTEAFF	TGTGCCAGCAGTTCGGGGAACACTGAAGCTTTCTTT
TRBV24-1	NA	NA	TRBJ2-7	CATHSQYF	TGTGCCACCCATTCGCAGTACTTC
TRBV3-1/TRBV3-2	NA	TRBD2	TRBJ2-3	CASSQFSGGPPPQYF	TGTGCCAGCAGCCAGTTTAGCGGGGGCCCCCCGCCGCAGTATTTT
TRBV29-1	NA	NA	TRBJ2-3	CSVVLLGAGTDTQYF	TGCAGCGTTGTCCTCCTGGGGGCCGGCACAGATACGCAGTATTTT
TRBV6-5	NA	NA	TRBJ2-3	CASQDRSTDTQYF	TGTGCCAGCCAGGACAGAAGCACAGATACGCAGTATTTT
TRBV5-1	NA	TRBD1	TRBJ1-2	CASSPQTGQNYGYTF	TGCGCCAGCAGCCCACAGACAGGGCAGAACTATGGCTACACCTTC
TRBV5-1	NA	NA	TRBJ2-1	CASSLVTANEQFF	TGCGCCAGCAGCTTGGTGACAGCCAATGAGCAGTTCTTC